Listed here is a single TCR beta chain. The sample contains more than one DNA sequence encoding this CDR3. Looked up from germline, CDR1 is SGDLS and CDR2 is YYNGEE. V dropped 3 bases and J dropped 1 base, with 8 bases sitting between them. The CDR3 totals 14 residues. Sequencing was performed with immunoSEQ multiplex PCR; in TCRdb, only in-frame clones are kept and a portion is missing. The data contain some 2.1 million clones, 93% of them singletons. The data derive from a study of shared clonotypes between healthy human individuals. Terminally differentiated effector memory CD45RA+ cells were excluded by CCR7 positive selection of CD45RO-negative cells.

The sample comprised naive CD8+ T cells from PBMCs. The rearrangement uses TRBV9 and TRBJ1-3, with a weak D call TRBD1 (5 bases). The sequence came from a man aged 18 to 30 in good health. Some clones in this sample may be carry-over from other donors' samples. The CDR3 loop is CASSGEGSGNTIYF. Here the CDR3 DNA reads TGTGCCAGCAGCGGGGAGGGGTCTGGAAACACCATATATTTT. The full variable domain, rest sourced from reference TRBV9 and TRBJ1-3, is DSGVTQTPKHLITATGQRVTLRCSPRSGDLSVYWYQQSLDQGLQFLIQYYNGEERAKGNILERFSAQQFPDLHSELNLSSLELGDSALYFCASSGEGSGNTIYFGEGSWLTVV.